This T cell receptor beta chain derives from a study of blood T cell repertoires in COVID-19. Study context: Italy, Spain and the United States were the sources of the convalescent and acute COVID-19 samples. Sources were T cells, B-cell-depleted T cells, or PBMCs; the material itself was cDNA or gDNA.

The authors' processing: How many nucleated cells were present was estimated from reference gene primer amplification. The repertoire was sequenced with immunoSEQ multiplex PCR; TCRdb's copy has only in-frame clones and lacks some. D and trimming come from the DNA, and the V and J calls and clone size come from that table. The sample contains 70,000 to 75,000 clones, more than 90% of which appear only once. V lost 2 bases and J lost 6, with 12 bases in between. Germline CDR1 reads SGHRS; CDR2 reads YFSETQ. This CDR3 comprises 14 residues. This sequence originates from a human donor in a cohort sampled during active COVID-19. The source material was peripheral blood. The rearrangement uses TRBV5-1 and TRBJ2-1, with D uncertain. In DNA, the CDR3 is TGCGCCAGCAGCTTATCTAGACCCTTCAATGAGCAGTTCTTC. As protein: CASSLSRPFNEQFF.